Below, one TCR beta chain is given with its context. Its antigen is not identified. This sample was taken from a study of blood T cells in healthy people across ages. Points from the study as a whole: Versus aged donors, long-lived donors had higher diversity and more naive CD4+ cells.

Through a sample-barcoded 5' primer and a J-beta primer mix, a second PCR was run for roughly 7 to 11 cycles. TCRdb re-analysed the 5' RACE reads in MiXCR, keeping a single row per CDR3 protein. This sample has about 930,000 distinct CDR3 sequences, with 25% to 30% found just once. The CDR3 is 14 residues long. The V end was cut by 0 bases, the J end by 0 bases, with 9 bases between. Germline V lookup: CDR1 DFQATT, CDR2 SNEGSKA (reference sequence). The same specimen was also included in a second study, on T cells of mothers and their children. Per that study: Whatever RNA was extracted went entirely into cDNA synthesis, at about 1.5 ug per 15 ul.

Material: blood. V usage is TRBV20-1 and J usage is TRBJ2-7, with D uncertain. This receptor was taken from a woman aged 40 to 55 in good health. CDR3 DNA sequence: TGCAGTGCTAGAGAGGTCAGCAGCTCCTACGAGCAGTACTTC. It encodes CSAREVSSSYEQYF.